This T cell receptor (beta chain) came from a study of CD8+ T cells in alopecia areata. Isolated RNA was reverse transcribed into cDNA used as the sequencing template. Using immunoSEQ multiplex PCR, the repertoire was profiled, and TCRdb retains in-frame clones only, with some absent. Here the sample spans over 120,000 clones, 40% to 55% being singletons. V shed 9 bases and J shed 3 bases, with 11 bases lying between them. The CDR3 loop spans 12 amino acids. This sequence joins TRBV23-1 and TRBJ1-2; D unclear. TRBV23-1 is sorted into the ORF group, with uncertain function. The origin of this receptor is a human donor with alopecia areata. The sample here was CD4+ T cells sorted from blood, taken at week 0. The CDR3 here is CARGRHHYGYTF. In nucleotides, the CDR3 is TGCGCCAGGGGGAGGCACCACTATGGCTACACCTTC.